One and the same sample provided the 30 T cell receptor beta chains below, sequenced in a study of human versus mouse CDR3 diversity and MHC coevolution. Measured with immunoSEQ multiplex PCR; TCRdb has only the in-frame clones, and not every one. The sample lists about 77,000 clones; 85% to 95% were seen once. The sequenced material came from naive CD4+ T cells from blood. The subset here: CD45RO-negative CD62L-positive naive CD4 T cells. Every receptor here comes from a person aged 30-69 years in good health.

The gene calls are TRBV10-3 and TRBJ2-7; no definite D call. Germline CDR1 ENHRY, CDR2 SYGVKD. The V gene lost 3 bases and the J gene lost 2 bases, with 8 bases spanning the gap. The CDR3 has 13 amino acids. CDR3 protein: CAISERVPYEQYF. The CDR3 DNA follows: TGTGCCATCAGTGAAAGAGTTCCCTACGAGCAGTACTTC.

The chain uses TRBV30 and TRBJ1-6; TRBD1 matches at 7 bases. Germline CDR1 is GTSNPN and CDR2 is SVGIG (reference sequence). Unmatched junction bases numbered 6, after V lost 4 bases and J lost 9 bases. The length of the CDR3 is 13 residues. The CDR3: CAWKEGAISPLHF. The DNA of the CDR3 is TGTGCCTGGAAAGAGGGGGCGATTTCACCCCTCCACTTT.

The chain combines TRBV7-9 with TRBJ1-5; a possible D gene is TRBD1 (6 bases). Germline CDR1 is SEHNR and CDR2 is FQNEAQ (reference sequence). V shed 5 bases and J shed 7 bases, with 12 bases lying between them. The CDR3 extends over 13 amino acids. The CDR3 coding sequence is TGTGCCAGCAGCCCTAACAGGGAACAGCCCCAGCATTTT. Translated, it gives CASSPNREQPQHF.

This chain joins TRBV4-1 and TRBJ1-5, with a possible D match to TRBD1 (6 bases). CDR3 length equals 13 residues. Germline CDR1 MGHRA, CDR2 YSYEKL. Trimming removed 8 bases from V and 5 bases from J, with 13 bases in between. The chain's CDR3 is CASSKGGDQPQHF. CDR3 nucleotides: TGCGCCAGCTCTAAAGGGGGAGATCAGCCCCAGCATTTT.

This clone appeared a single time. The chain's CDR3 is CASSLSGGGEFF. The CDR3 DNA follows: TGTGCCAGCAGTTTATCGGGAGGGGGTGAGTTCTTC. The genes are TRBV27 and TRBJ2-1; a weak D match, TRBD2 (7 bases). Germline V gene sequence: CDR1 MNHEY, CDR2 SMNVEV (reference sequence). The V and J ends lost 0 bases and 14 bases respectively, with 11 bases between them. This CDR3 region has 12 residues.

The rearrangement joins TRBV5-4 to TRBJ2-4; 13 positions agree with TRBD2. Per the germline V gene, CDR1 is SGHNT and CDR2 is YYREEE (reference sequence). Unmatched junction bases numbered 11, after V lost 5 bases and J lost 6 bases. CDR3 length: 17 residues. This CDR3 is CASSQTIGLAGVNIQYF. The CDR3 DNA reads TGTGCCAGCAGTCAGACGATAGGACTAGCGGGGGTAAACATTCAGTACTTC.

This chain joins TRBV27 and TRBJ1-6, with TRBD1 as a possible D gene (5 bases). The V and J ends lost 2 bases and 4 bases respectively, with 9 bases between them. This CDR3 region has 15 residues. CDR1 and CDR2 (germline): MNHEY, SMNVEV (reference sequence). The CDR3 nucleotides are TGTGCCAGCAGTTTAGGACAAACATATAATTCACCCCTCCACTTT. Protein: CASSLGQTYNSPLHF.

This clone was seen just once. The chain links TRBV7-2 to TRBJ2-4; TRBD2 agrees at 7 bases. Germline V CDR1 and CDR2: SGHTA, FQGNSA. V lost 0 bases and J lost 8; bases outside the gene matches: 7. The CDR3 spans 15 residues. CDR3: CASSLASGEGYIQYF. CDR3 in DNA: TGTGCCAGCAGCTTAGCTAGTGGGGAGGGTTACATTCAGTACTTC.

The J gene is TRBJ2-1, the V gene TRBV18; D might be TRBD1 (5 bases). The CDR3 totals 13 residues. Germline V lookup: CDR1 KGHSH, CDR2 LQKENI. With 4 bases removed from V and 4 bases from J, the gap between germline ends came to 8 bases. In DNA, the CDR3 is TGTGCCAGCTCACTGCAGGGATACAATGAGCAGTTCTTC. This encodes CASSLQGYNEQFF.

The chain uses TRBV6-1 and TRBJ2-3, with TRBD2 as a possible D gene (7 bases). Germline V CDR1 and CDR2: MNHNS, SASEGT. Trimming took off 2 bases at V and 5 bases at J, with 14 bases between the two ends. The CDR3 runs 15 residues. This chain's CDR3 is CASSEPGGPGDTQYF. Written as DNA, the CDR3 is TGTGCCAGCAGTGAACCCGGGGGGCCTGGAGATACGCAGTATTTT.

This clone was counted once. The chain links TRBV11-2 to TRBJ1-1; TRBD1 agrees at 8 bases. Unmatched junction bases numbered 2, after V lost 4 bases and J lost 1 base. CDR1 is SGHAT and CDR2 is FQNNGV in the germline V gene. This CDR3 has 14 amino acids. The CDR3 coding sequence is TGTGCCAGCAGCTGGACAGGGTCGAACACTGAAGCTTTCTTT. As protein: CASSWTGSNTEAFF.

The V call is TRBV30, the J call TRBJ1-2, with 10 bases identical to TRBD1. The CDR3 sequence is 16 residues long. V was clipped by 2 bases and J by 4 bases; unmatched bases: 10. Germline CDR1 and CDR2: GTSNPN and SVGIG (reference sequence). The CDR3 loop reads CAWSRPGQGIPYGYTF. CDR3 in DNA: TGTGCCTGGAGTAGACCGGGACAGGGGATCCCCTATGGCTACACCTTC.

The chain employs TRBV10-3 and TRBJ2-7; 13 bases are a match to TRBD2. This CDR3 spans 14 amino acids. Losses at the gene ends were 4 bases for V and 4 bases for J; bases not matched to a gene: 1. Germline CDR1 reads ENHRY; CDR2 reads SYGVKD. The CDR3 region is CAISGTSGSYEQYF. DNA of the CDR3: TGTGCCATCAGTGGGACTAGCGGGAGTTACGAGCAGTACTTC.

The rearrangement joins TRBV11-2 to TRBJ2-1, with D possibly matching TRBD1 (6 bases). Trimming removed 5 bases from V and 7 bases from J, with 15 bases in between. The CDR3 extends over 14 amino acids. Germline V gene data show CDR1 as SGHAT and CDR2 as FQNNGV. The CDR3 DNA follows: TGTGCCAGCAGCCCAGGACAGTTCCGGAATGAGCAGTTCTTC. It codes for CASSPGQFRNEQFF.

CDR3 coding DNA: TGTGCCAGCAACTCCGGACAGGGCCAGGACTATGGCTACACCTTC. Translated, it gives CASNSGQGQDYGYTF. The chain has TRBV6-1 and TRBJ1-2, with 8 bases that match TRBD1. V was clipped by 7 bases and J by 3 bases; unmatched bases: 10. The CDR3 extends over 15 amino acids. The germline V gene has CDR1 MNHNS and CDR2 SASEGT.

The chain carries TRBV5-4 and TRBJ1-5; unclear D gene. CDR3 size: 16 residues. The germline V gene encodes CDR1 SGHNT and CDR2 YYREEE (reference sequence). The V end was cut by 0 bases, the J end by 0 bases, with 10 bases between. The CDR3 loop reads CASSLEEGYSNQPQHF. The DNA for the CDR3 is TGTGCCAGCAGCTTGGAGGAGGGCTATAGCAATCAGCCCCAGCATTTT.

CDR3 bases: TGTGCCAGCAGGACGCAGGGGCCAGATACGCAGTATTTT. Encoded protein: CASRTQGPDTQYF. The rearrangement links TRBV6-1 to TRBJ2-3; possibly TRBD1 for D (6 bases). CDR3 length: 13 residues. Germline CDR1 and CDR2: MNHNS and SASEGT. V shed 6 bases and J shed 4 bases, with 11 bases lying between them.

The chain carries TRBV5-1 and TRBJ1-4; D call uncertain. V gave up 0 bases and J gave up 7 bases, with 13 bases separating them. Germline V gene data show CDR1 as SGHRS and CDR2 as YFSETQ. The CDR3 runs 15 residues. CDR3 residues: CASSLGSAGSEKLFF. The DNA for the CDR3 is TGCGCCAGCAGCTTGGGGTCCGCGGGGAGTGAAAAACTGTTTTTT.

This rearrangement joins TRBV19 to TRBJ2-5, with no clear D. V was pared by 5 bases and J by 0 bases, with 7 bases between. The length of the CDR3 is 13 residues. Germline CDR1 reads LNHDA; CDR2 reads SQIVND (reference sequence). This CDR3 reads CASSSDNQETQYF. DNA of the CDR3: TGTGCCAGTAGTTCCGACAACCAAGAGACCCAGTACTTC.

The chain is built from TRBV5-1 and TRBJ2-7; 9 nucleotides agree with TRBD1. The CDR3 extends over 15 amino acids. Unmatched junction bases numbered 11, after V lost 4 bases and J lost 6 bases. Germline V gene lookup returns CDR1 SGHRS and CDR2 YFSETQ. The CDR3 bases are TGCGCCAGCAGCCTGGGGCCGGGACAGGGTGGCGAGCAGTACTTC. This encodes CASSLGPGQGGEQYF.

The chain has TRBV28 and TRBJ1-1; D is perhaps TRBD1 (6 bases). Germline CDR1 MDHEN, CDR2 SYDVKM. The CDR3 consists of 14 residues. The V end lost 6 bases, the J end lost 0 bases, and 11 bases lay between the germline ends. The CDR3: CASRFGQLNTEAFF. DNA of the CDR3: TGTGCCAGCAGGTTCGGACAGCTGAACACTGAAGCTTTCTTT.

The chain couples TRBV7-9 to TRBJ1-5, with 7 bases that match TRBD1. Germline V gene sequence: CDR1 SEHNR, CDR2 FQNEAQ (reference sequence). Trimming took 1 base from V and 11 from J; bases not matched to a gene: 2. There are 12 residues in the CDR3. CDR3 loop: CASSLVGTAQHF. The CDR3 nucleotides read TGTGCCAGCAGCTTAGTAGGGACAGCCCAGCATTTT.

The DNA of the CDR3 is TGTGCCAGCAGCTTAGATTTGGGACAGGGGGATATGTGGCAGTTCTTC. This translates into CASSLDLGQGDMWQFF. The gene calls are TRBV7-8 and TRBJ2-1; 11 nucleotides line up with TRBD1. The CDR3 covers 16 residues. Losses at the gene ends were 1 base for V and 12 bases for J; bases not matched to a gene: 11. Germline V CDR1 and CDR2: SGHVS, FQNEAQ.

Here the CDR3 DNA reads TGTGCCAGCAGTTTACGACAGTTGAGCTCCTACGAGCAGTACTTC. Translated, it gives CASSLRQLSSYEQYF. The chain has TRBV28 and TRBJ2-7, with D perhaps TRBD1 (5 bases). The V gene lost 2 bases and the J gene lost 0 bases, with 11 bases spanning the gap. The germline V gene has CDR1 MDHEN and CDR2 SYDVKM. This CDR3 contains 15 residues.

The CDR3 DNA follows: TGTGCCAGCAGTTACGAGGGACAGGGGGGTTACGAGCAGTACTTC. It yields the protein CASSYEGQGGYEQYF. The chain carries TRBV6-6 and TRBJ2-7; 11 bases are a match to TRBD1. CDR1 is MNHNY, CDR2 SVGAGI, per germline (reference sequence). The CDR3 totals 15 residues. Losses at the gene ends were 2 bases for V and 4 bases for J; bases not matched to a gene: 4.

This clone has only one observation. The rearrangement uses TRBV19 and TRBJ2-3; 10 nucleotides agree with TRBD2. The CDR3 consists of 15 residues. Germline assignment: CDR1 LNHDA and CDR2 SQIVND (reference sequence). Losses at the gene ends were 5 bases for V and 4 bases for J; bases not matched to a gene: 6. CDR3 in DNA: TGTGCCAGTAGTCGAGCGGGAGGGGGGGCAGATACGCAGTATTTT. This translates into CASSRAGGGADTQYF.

The chain has TRBV6-5 and TRBJ2-7; 7 nucleotides line up with TRBD1. CDR1 and CDR2 from the germline V gene are MNHEY and SVGAGI. The V and J ends lost 5 bases and 5 bases, in that order; junction bases with no gene match: 12. The CDR3 is 15 residues long. As DNA, the CDR3 is TGTGCCAGCAGTAAGACAGGGTCTGTGAACGACGAGCAGTACTTC. This gives the protein CASSKTGSVNDEQYF.

J is TRBJ1-2 and V is TRBV7-2, with a weak D call TRBD1 (6 bases). The CDR3 contains 16 residues. Germline-derived CDR1 and CDR2 are SGHTA and FQGNSA. V dropped 2 bases and J dropped 5 bases, with 18 bases sitting between them. The CDR3 loop is CASSLPRGAGVYGYTF. CDR3 nucleotide sequence: TGTGCCAGCAGCTTACCTCGGGGGGCAGGGGTGTATGGCTACACCTTC.

The chain joins TRBV5-1 to TRBJ1-2, with no clear D. The CDR3 consists of 14 residues. Germline CDR1 is SGHRS and CDR2 is YFSETQ. Trimming cost V 2 bases and J 5 bases, with 13 bases left between them. Here the CDR3 reads CASSFRESGYGYTF. The CDR3 bases are TGCGCCAGCAGCTTCCGGGAGTCCGGTTATGGCTACACCTTC.

This clone appeared a few times. This chain uses TRBV18 with TRBJ1-3; D is ambiguous. Trimming left V 4 bases short and J 0 bases short, with 10 bases between. The germline gives CDR1 KGHSH, CDR2 LQKENI. This CDR3 contains 15 residues. As DNA, the CDR3 is TGTGCCAGCTCACAGCACGTGAGCTCTGGAAACACCATATATTTT. Translated: CASSQHVSSGNTIYF. Together with reference TRBV18 and TRBJ1-3, the CDR3 gives the full variable domain: NAGVMQNPRHLVRRRGQEARLRCSPMKGHSHVYWYRQLPEEGLKFMVYLQKENIIDESGMPKERFSAEFPKEGPSILRIQQVVRGDSAAYFCASSQHVSSGNTIYFGEGSWLTVV.